Shown below are 11 T cell receptor beta chains from a single sample sequenced in a study of blood T cell repertoires in COVID-19. Here immunoSEQ multiplex PCR was the method, and the copy in TCRdb shows in-frame clones only, minus some. The sample shows 90,000 to 130,000 clones, 70% to 90% of them seen only once. The sample was peripheral blood. The receptors were sampled from a human donor in a cohort sampled during active COVID-19.

The V gene is TRBV5-6, the J gene TRBJ2-5; 9 bases are a match to TRBD2. CDR3 size: 16 residues. With V trimmed by 4 bases and J by 2 bases, 9 bases remained unmatched. Per the germline V gene, CDR1 is SGHDT and CDR2 is YYEEEE. DNA for the CDR3: TGTGCCAGCAGCCCGTGGGCGGGGGGGAATCAAGAGACCCAGTACTTC. It specifies CASSPWAGGNQETQYF.

This clone was seen just once. The genes are TRBV12-5 and TRBJ1-3; D possibly corresponds to TRBD1 (6 bases). The CDR3 sequence is 16 residues long. CDR1 LGHNT and CDR2 FRNRAP come from the germline V gene. Between the trimmed V and J ends, which lost 8 bases and 0 bases, there was a span of 17 bases. The CDR3 sequence is CASRAGDPFSGNTIYF. The CDR3, as DNA: TGTGCTAGTCGAGCAGGGGACCCCTTCTCTGGAAACACCATATATTTT.

This rearrangement joins TRBV27 to TRBJ2-7; 14 positions agree with TRBD2. The CDR3 loop spans 17 amino acids. J gave up 3 bases and V 2 bases, and 6 bases lay outside the gene matches. Germline V lookup: CDR1 MNHEY, CDR2 SMNVEV (reference sequence). CDR3 in DNA: TGTGCCAGCAGTTTAGGAGGACTAGCGGGAGGCGACTACGAGCAGTACTTC. Translating gives CASSLGGLAGGDYEQYF.

CDR3 protein: CSVQTVEAFF. The CDR3 DNA is TGCAGCGTCCAGACAGTTGAAGCTTTCTTT. V and J are TRBV29-1 and TRBJ1-1, with D perhaps matching TRBD1 (5 bases). The CDR3 has 10 amino acids. Germline assignment: CDR1 SQVTM and CDR2 ANQGSEA. Trimming took 6 bases from V and 7 from J, leaving 9 bases between them.

The rearrangement joins TRBV29-1 to TRBJ1-5; 10 nucleotides line up with TRBD1. Germline-derived CDR1 and CDR2 are SQVTM and ANQGSEA. CDR3 length: 14 residues. Losses at the gene ends were 6 bases for V and 5 bases for J; bases not matched to a gene: 7. In nucleotides, the CDR3 is TGCAGCGTGAAAACCGGGACAGGGGATCAGCCCCAGCATTTT. Translated: CSVKTGTGDQPQHF.

The rearrangement links TRBV7-9 to TRBJ2-1; possibly TRBD2 for D (6 bases). Germline V gene lookup returns CDR1 SEHNR and CDR2 FQNEAQ (reference sequence). The CDR3 extends over 14 amino acids. Between the trimmed V and J ends, which lost 8 bases and 6 bases, there was a span of 17 bases. The CDR3 loop reads CASGGTPLSNEQFF. For the CDR3, the DNA is TGTGCCAGCGGGGGGACTCCACTCTCCAATGAGCAGTTCTTC.

The rearrangement links TRBV18 to TRBJ2-7, with D perhaps matching TRBD2 (5 bases). V lost 4 bases and J lost 6, with 25 bases in between. Germline V gene data show CDR1 as KGHSH and CDR2 as LQKENI. This CDR3 has 17 residues. The CDR3 nucleotides read TGTGCCAGCTCACTCCACGGAGGAAGCGCCGGTACGAGCGAGCAGTACTTC. Encoded protein: CASSLHGGSAGTSEQYF. Supplemented by reference TRBV18 and TRBJ2-7, the full variable domain reads NAGVMQNPRHLVRRRGQEARLRCSPMKGHSHVYWYRQLPEEGLKFMVYLQKENIIDESGMPKERFSAEFPKEGPSILRIQQVVRGDSAAYFCASSLHGGSAGTSEQYFGPGTRLTVT.

The chain recombines TRBV19 with TRBJ2-1; 8 positions match TRBD2. This CDR3 is 16 amino acids long. CDR1 and CDR2 (germline): LNHDA, SQIVND (reference sequence). V gave up 5 bases and J gave up 6 bases; unmatched junction bases: 12. This CDR3 reads CASSVPGTSLGNEQFF. The CDR3 DNA sequence: TGTGCCAGTAGTGTACCCGGGACTAGTCTGGGCAATGAGCAGTTCTTC.

The V and J genes are TRBV6-6 and TRBJ1-4; no clear D gene. The CDR3 has 11 amino acids. Trimming removed 3 bases at V and 7 bases at J, with 3 bases between. From germline, CDR1 is MNHNY and CDR2 SVGAGI (reference sequence). CDR3 nucleotide sequence: TGTGCCAGCAGTTATAGTGAAAAACTGTTTTTT. This translates into CASSYSEKLFF.

The V and J genes are TRBV5-6 and TRBJ2-7, with D possibly being TRBD1 (5 bases). This CDR3 comprises 13 residues. Trimming shortened V by 2 bases and J by 0 bases, and 6 bases separated the two germline ends. Germline assignment: CDR1 SGHDT and CDR2 YYEEEE. Here the CDR3 DNA reads TGTGCCAGCAGCTTAGGACACTCCTACGAGCAGTACTTC. Encoded protein: CASSLGHSYEQYF.

The CDR3 DNA reads TGTGCCAGCAGTTACTCGACTAGCTCCTACAATGAGCAGTTCTTC. This sequence encodes CASSYSTSSYNEQFF. This sequence joins TRBV6-5 and TRBJ2-1; weak D call: TRBD2 (6 bases). V lost 0 bases, J lost 0 bases, and 6 bases lay in between. The CDR3 has 15 amino acids. From germline, CDR1 is MNHEY and CDR2 SVGAGI.